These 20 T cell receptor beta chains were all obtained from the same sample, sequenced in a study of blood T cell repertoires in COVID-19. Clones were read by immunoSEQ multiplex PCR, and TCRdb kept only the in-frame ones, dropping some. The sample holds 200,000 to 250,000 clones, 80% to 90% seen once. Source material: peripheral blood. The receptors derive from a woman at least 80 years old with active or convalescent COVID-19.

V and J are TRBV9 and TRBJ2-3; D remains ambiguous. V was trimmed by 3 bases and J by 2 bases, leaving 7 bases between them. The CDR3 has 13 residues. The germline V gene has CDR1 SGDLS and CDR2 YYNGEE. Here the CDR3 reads CASSAGPTDTQYF. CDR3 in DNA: TGTGCCAGCAGCGCCGGTCCCACAGATACGCAGTATTTT.

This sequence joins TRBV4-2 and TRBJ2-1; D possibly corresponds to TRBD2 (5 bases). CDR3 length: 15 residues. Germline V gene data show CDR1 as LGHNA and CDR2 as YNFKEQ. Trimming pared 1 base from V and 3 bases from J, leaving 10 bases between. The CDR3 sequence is CASSQAADFYNEQFF. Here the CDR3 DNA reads TGTGCCAGCAGCCAAGCCGCGGACTTCTACAATGAGCAGTTCTTC.

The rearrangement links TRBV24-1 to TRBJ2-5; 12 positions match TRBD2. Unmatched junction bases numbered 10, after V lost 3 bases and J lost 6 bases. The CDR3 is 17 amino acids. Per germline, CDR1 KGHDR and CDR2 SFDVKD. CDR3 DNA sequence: TGTGCCACCAGTGATAGGTCGGGACTAGCGGGTTCGAAGACCCAGTACTTC. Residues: CATSDRSGLAGSKTQYF.

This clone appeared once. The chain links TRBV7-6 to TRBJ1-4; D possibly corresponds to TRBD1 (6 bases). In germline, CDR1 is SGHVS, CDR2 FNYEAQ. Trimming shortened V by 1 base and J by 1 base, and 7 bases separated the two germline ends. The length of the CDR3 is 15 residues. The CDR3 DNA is TGTGCCAGCAGCTTAGGGGGACAAACTAATGAAAAACTGTTTTTT. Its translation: CASSLGGQTNEKLFF.

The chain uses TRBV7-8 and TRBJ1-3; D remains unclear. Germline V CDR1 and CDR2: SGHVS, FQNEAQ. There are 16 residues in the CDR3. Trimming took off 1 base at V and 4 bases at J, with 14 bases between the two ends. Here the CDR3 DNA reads TGTGCCAGCAGCTTAGGCGGCGCCGCGGGGGGAAACACCATATATTTT. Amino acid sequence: CASSLGGAAGGNTIYF.

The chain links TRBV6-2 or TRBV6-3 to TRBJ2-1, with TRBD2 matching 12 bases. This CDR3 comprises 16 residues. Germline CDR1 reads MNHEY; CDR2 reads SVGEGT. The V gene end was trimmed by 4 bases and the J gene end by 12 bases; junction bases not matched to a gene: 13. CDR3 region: CASSSPNLAGGAGQFF. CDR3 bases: TGTGCCAGCAGTTCCCCAAATCTAGCGGGAGGGGCTGGGCAGTTCTTC.

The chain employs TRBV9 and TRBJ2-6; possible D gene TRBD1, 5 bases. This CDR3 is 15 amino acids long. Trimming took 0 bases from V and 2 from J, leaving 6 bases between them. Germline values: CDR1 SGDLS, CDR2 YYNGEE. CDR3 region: CASSVGGTGANVLTF. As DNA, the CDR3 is TGTGCCAGCAGCGTAGGGGGCACTGGGGCCAACGTCCTGACTTTC.

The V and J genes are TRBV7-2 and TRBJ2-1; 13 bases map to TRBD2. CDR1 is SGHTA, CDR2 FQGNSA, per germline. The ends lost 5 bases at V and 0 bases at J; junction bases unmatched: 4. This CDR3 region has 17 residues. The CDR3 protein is CASSTRTSGGSYNEQFF. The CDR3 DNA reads TGTGCCAGCAGCACCCGGACTAGCGGGGGCTCCTACAATGAGCAGTTCTTC.

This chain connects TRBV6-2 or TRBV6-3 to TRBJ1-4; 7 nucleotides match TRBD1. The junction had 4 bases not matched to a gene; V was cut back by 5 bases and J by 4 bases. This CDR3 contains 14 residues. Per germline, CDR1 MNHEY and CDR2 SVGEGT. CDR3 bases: TGTGCCAGCAGTGGACAGGACATTAATGAAAAACTGTTTTTT. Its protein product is CASSGQDINEKLFF.

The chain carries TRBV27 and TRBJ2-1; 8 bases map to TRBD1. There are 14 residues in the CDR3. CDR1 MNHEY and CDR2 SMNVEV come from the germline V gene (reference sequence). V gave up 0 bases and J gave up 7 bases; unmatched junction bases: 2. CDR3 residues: CASSLSDRVNEQFF. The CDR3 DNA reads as TGTGCCAGCAGTTTATCGGACAGGGTGAATGAGCAGTTCTTC.

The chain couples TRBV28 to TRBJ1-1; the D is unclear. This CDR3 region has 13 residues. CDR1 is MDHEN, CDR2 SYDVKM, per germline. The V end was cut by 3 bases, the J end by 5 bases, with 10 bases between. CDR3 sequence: CASSFGVRTEAFF. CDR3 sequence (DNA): TGTGCCAGCAGTTTCGGGGTTAGGACTGAAGCTTTCTTT.

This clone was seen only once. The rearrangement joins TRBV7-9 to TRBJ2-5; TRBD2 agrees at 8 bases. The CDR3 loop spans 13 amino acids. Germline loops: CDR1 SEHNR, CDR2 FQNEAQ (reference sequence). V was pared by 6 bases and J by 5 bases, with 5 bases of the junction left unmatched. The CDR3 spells CASSSRTSETQYF. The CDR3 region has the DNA TGTGCCAGCAGTTCTCGGACTAGCGAGACCCAGTACTTC.

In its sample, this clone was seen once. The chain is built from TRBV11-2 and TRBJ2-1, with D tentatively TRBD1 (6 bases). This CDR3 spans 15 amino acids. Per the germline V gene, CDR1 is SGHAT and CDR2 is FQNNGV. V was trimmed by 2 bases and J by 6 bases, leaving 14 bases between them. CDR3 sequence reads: CASSLNGQLGNEQFF. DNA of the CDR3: TGTGCCAGCAGCTTAAACGGACAGTTAGGCAATGAGCAGTTCTTC. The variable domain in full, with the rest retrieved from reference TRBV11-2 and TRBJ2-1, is EAGVAQSPRYKIIEKRQSVAFWCNPISGHATLYWYQQILGQGPKLLIQFQNNGVVDDSQLPKDRFSAERLKGVDSTLKIQPAKLEDSAVYLCASSLNGQLGNEQFFGPGTRLTVL.

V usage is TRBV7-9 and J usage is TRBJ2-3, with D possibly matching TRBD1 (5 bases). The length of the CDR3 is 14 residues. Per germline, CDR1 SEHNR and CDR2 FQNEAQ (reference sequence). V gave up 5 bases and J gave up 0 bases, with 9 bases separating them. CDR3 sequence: CASSLKGSTDTQYF. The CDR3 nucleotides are TGTGCCAGCAGCCTCAAGGGGAGCACAGATACGCAGTATTTT.

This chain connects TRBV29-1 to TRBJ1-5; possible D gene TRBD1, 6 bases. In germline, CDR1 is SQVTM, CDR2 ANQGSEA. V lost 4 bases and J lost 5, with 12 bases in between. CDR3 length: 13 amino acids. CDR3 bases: TGCAGCGTTGCGGGGGGCAACGATCAGCCCCAGCATTTT. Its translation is CSVAGGNDQPQHF.

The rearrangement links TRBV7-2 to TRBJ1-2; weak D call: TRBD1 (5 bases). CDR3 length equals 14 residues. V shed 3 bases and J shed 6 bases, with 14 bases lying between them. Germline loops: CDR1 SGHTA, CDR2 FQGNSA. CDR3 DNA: TGTGCCAGCAGCTTCAGGGTTGGGAATCATGGCTACACCTTC. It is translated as CASSFRVGNHGYTF.

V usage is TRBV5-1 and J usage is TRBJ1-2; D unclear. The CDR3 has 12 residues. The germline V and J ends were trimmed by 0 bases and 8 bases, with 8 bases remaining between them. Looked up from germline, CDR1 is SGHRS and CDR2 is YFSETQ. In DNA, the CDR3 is TGCGCCAGCAGCTTGGACGACGGGGGCTACACCTTC. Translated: CASSLDDGGYTF.

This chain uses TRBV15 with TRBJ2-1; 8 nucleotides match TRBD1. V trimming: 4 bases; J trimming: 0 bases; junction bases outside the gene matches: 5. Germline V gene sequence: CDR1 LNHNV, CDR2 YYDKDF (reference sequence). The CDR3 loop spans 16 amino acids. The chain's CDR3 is CATSTLGQVSYNEQFF. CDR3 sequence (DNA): TGTGCCACCAGCACCCTGGGACAGGTCTCCTACAATGAGCAGTTCTTC.

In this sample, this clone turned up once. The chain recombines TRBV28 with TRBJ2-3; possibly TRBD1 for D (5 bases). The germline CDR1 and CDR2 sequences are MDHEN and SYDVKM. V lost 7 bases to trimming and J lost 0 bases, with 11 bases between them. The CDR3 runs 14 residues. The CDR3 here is CASNLQGSTDTQYF. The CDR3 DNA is TGTGCCAGCAATCTCCAGGGCAGCACAGATACGCAGTATTTT. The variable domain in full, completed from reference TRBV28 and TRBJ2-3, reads DVKVTQSSRYLVKRTGEKVFLECVQDMDHENMFWYRQDPGLGLRLIYFSYDVKMKEKGDIPEGYSVSREKKERFSLILESASTNQTSMYLCASNLQGSTDTQYFGPGTRLTVL.

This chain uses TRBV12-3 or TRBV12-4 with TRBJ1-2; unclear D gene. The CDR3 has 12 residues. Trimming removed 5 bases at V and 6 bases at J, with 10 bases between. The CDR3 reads CASSRRENGYTF. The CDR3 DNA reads TGTGCCAGCAGTCGGAGGGAGAATGGCTACACCTTC.